The 17 T cell receptor beta chains below were found in one sample sequenced in a study of Graves' ophthalmopathy and Graves' hyperthyroidism. The sequenced template was RNA, covering the TCR beta CDR3 region. HTBI-primed first-round RT-PCR preceded second-round multiplex PCR. TCRdb recomputed calls from the multiplex PCR reads with MiXCR, one row per CDR3 protein. Altogether 40,000 to 45,000 distinct CDR3 sequences are present, over 40% being singletons, with the ten largest covering roughly 18%. Input material: peripheral blood. These receptors were taken from an adult man with Graves' ophthalmopathy.

J is TRBJ2-7 and V is TRBV19, with 9 bases identical to TRBD2. This CDR3 has 15 residues. The germline V gene encodes CDR1 LNHDA and CDR2 SQIVND (reference sequence). Trimming at V came to 4 bases and at J to 3 bases, leaving 7 bases not matched to a gene. The CDR3 nucleotides are TGTGCCAGTAGTAGTAGCGGGAGTAAGGACTACGAGCAGTACTTC. This codes for CASSSSGSKDYEQYF.

This clonotype appeared many times. This chain joins TRBV27 and TRBJ1-5; maybe TRBD1 (5 bases). V gave up 5 bases and J gave up 10 bases, with 15 bases separating them. The CDR3 is made up of 13 amino acids. The V gene's germline CDR1 is MNHEY and CDR2 SMNVEV (reference sequence). CDR3 residues: CASSGLSGSPQHF. CDR3 bases: TGTGCCAGCAGTGGATTATCAGGGAGTCCCCAGCATTTT.

This chain uses TRBV6-5 with TRBJ2-2; no definite D call. This CDR3 has 11 residues. Trimming removed 7 bases at V and 8 bases at J, with 8 bases between. The germline gives CDR1 MNHEY, CDR2 SVGAGI. The CDR3 sequence: CASTTRGELFF. The CDR3 nucleotides are TGTGCCAGCACAACACGGGGGGAGCTGTTTTTT.

This clonotype was observed many times. The rearrangement links TRBV4-2 to TRBJ2-3; TRBD2 agrees at 7 bases. V trimming: 0 bases; J trimming: 0 bases; junction bases outside the gene matches: 9. The CDR3 covers 18 residues. CDR1 and CDR2 from the germline V gene are LGHNA and YNFKEQ. In DNA form, the CDR3 reads TGTGCCAGCAGCCAAGATCTGGGGGGGGGAGACAGCACAGATACGCAGTATTTT. Amino acid sequence: CASSQDLGGGDSTDTQYF.

This chain joins TRBV2 and TRBJ1-1; 7 nucleotides match TRBD1. The CDR3 consists of 17 residues. From germline, CDR1 is SNHLY and CDR2 FYNNEI. Unmatched junction bases numbered 18, after V lost 7 bases and J lost 4 bases. The CDR3, as DNA: TGTGCCAGCAACATACTAGCGGGACAGTGGGAGGGCACTGAAGCTTTCTTT. Its translation is CASNILAGQWEGTEAFF.

At least ten counts were recorded for this clonotype. V gene TRBV20-1 combines with J gene TRBJ2-3; D is tentatively TRBD1 or TRBD2 (5 bases each). The V end lost 1 base, the J end lost 0 bases, and 14 bases lay between the germline ends. The length of the CDR3 is 16 residues. The germline gives CDR1 DFQATT, CDR2 SNEGSKA (reference sequence). The DNA of the CDR3 is TGCAGTGCTAGAGCAGGGTGGGAGACTAGCACAGATACGCAGTATTTT. Its translation is CSARAGWETSTDTQYF.

In its sample, this clonotype was seen many times. The chain carries TRBV6-1 and TRBJ1-5; weak D call: TRBD1 (5 bases). The CDR3 length is 14 residues. V gave up 8 bases and J gave up 2 bases, with 13 bases separating them. CDR1 and CDR2 (germline): MNHNS, SASEGT. The CDR3 sequence: CASWSGCRNQPQHF. Written as DNA, the CDR3 is TGTGCCAGCTGGTCAGGGTGTCGCAATCAGCCCCAGCATTTT.

The V call is TRBV20-1, the J call TRBJ2-1; D assignment may be TRBD1 or TRBD2 (6 bases each). The ends were cut back, 6 bases at V and 5 bases at J, with 23 bases in the middle. This CDR3 has 16 residues. CDR1 is DFQATT, CDR2 SNEGSKA, per germline (reference sequence). The CDR3 DNA reads as TGCAGTGCGGGGCTAGCCAAAGGGGGGCCACACAATGAGCAGTTCTTC. Translation: CSAGLAKGGPHNEQFF.

This clonotype was counted at least ten times. The genes are TRBV30 and TRBJ2-7; possible D gene TRBD1, 6 bases. Germline CDR1 is GTSNPN and CDR2 is SVGIG (reference sequence). Trimming left V 3 bases short and J 3 bases short, with 9 bases between. This CDR3 region has 12 residues. The CDR3 region has the DNA TGTGCCTGGAGGAGGGACAACTACGAGCAGTACTTC. Protein: CAWRRDNYEQYF.

The CDR3 region has the DNA TGTGCTAGTGGTTTACACGGAGGTGGCTACACCTTC. Translated: CASGLHGGGYTF. The rearrangement uses TRBV12-5 and TRBJ1-2; D is uncertain. This CDR3 is 12 amino acids long. Deletions cut 3 bases from V and 7 bases from J, with 9 bases between. The germline CDR1 and CDR2 sequences are LGHNT and FRNRAP.

This clonotype has at least ten counts. Written as DNA, the CDR3 is TGCAGTGCGTCAAGGGTGGCGGACACAGATACGCAGTATTTT. This translates into CSASRVADTDTQYF. The J gene is TRBJ2-3, the V gene TRBV20-1; D gene uncertain. The germline V gene has CDR1 DFQATT and CDR2 SNEGSKA (reference sequence). CDR3 size: 14 residues. V lost 6 bases, J lost 2 bases, and 15 bases lay in between.

This clonotype was picked up many times. This chain links TRBV5-1 with TRBJ1-5, with a possible D match to TRBD1 (6 bases). Between the trimmed V and J ends, which lost 7 bases and 4 bases, there was a span of 12 bases. The CDR3 runs 13 residues. Germline V gene data show CDR1 as SGHRS and CDR2 as YFSETQ. CDR3 DNA: TGCGCCAGCGCGACAGGCCTAAATCAGCCCCAGCATTTT. As protein: CASATGLNQPQHF.

This chain uses TRBV6-2 or TRBV6-3 with TRBJ2-1; D gene uncertain. This CDR3 has 13 residues. Germline CDR1 MNHEY, CDR2 SVGEGT. The germline V and J ends were trimmed by 2 bases and 7 bases, with 9 bases remaining between them. CDR3 coding DNA: TGTGCCAGCAGTTACACCGAAGCGAATGAGCAGTTCTTC. Amino acid sequence: CASSYTEANEQFF.

This clonotype came up many times. This may stem from a read error, because a much larger clone lies one nucleotide away. The rearrangement uses TRBV12-3 or TRBV12-4 and TRBJ1-2; TRBD1 agrees at 7 bases. The CDR3 has 13 amino acids. The junction had 4 bases not matched to a gene; V was cut back by 6 bases and J by 3 bases. The CDR3 spells CASSPDRDYGYTF. CDR3 sequence (DNA): TGTGCCAGCAGCCCAGACAGGGACTATGGCTACACCTTC.

The genes are TRBV7-8 and TRBJ2-7, with TRBD1 as a possible D gene (6 bases). V was trimmed by 5 bases and J by 5 bases, leaving 16 bases between them. The length of the CDR3 is 14 residues. Germline lookup yields CDR1 SGHVS and CDR2 FQNEAQ. The chain's CDR3 is CASSHLQGLDEQYF. DNA of the CDR3: TGTGCCAGCAGCCACTTACAGGGCCTCGACGAGCAGTACTTC.

This clonotype was observed at least ten times. The gene calls are TRBV7-9 and TRBJ1-1; D call uncertain. V dropped 5 bases and J dropped 7 bases, with 14 bases sitting between them. Germline values: CDR1 SEHNR, CDR2 FQNEAQ (reference sequence). This CDR3 comprises 13 residues. The CDR3 sequence: CASSLWEDGEAFF. DNA for the CDR3: TGTGCCAGCAGCCTCTGGGAGGACGGTGAAGCTTTCTTT.

As regards this clonotype: The DNA is omitted, as the CDR3 cannot be located on it reliably, and the CDR3 follows TCRdb's listing. The V and J genes are TRBV7-9 and TRBJ2-1; TRBD2 was called by the table and not checked on the DNA. Germline V gene sequence: CDR1 SEHNR, CDR2 FQNEAQ (reference sequence). Termini included, the CDR3 measures 22 amino acids. CDR3 sequence: CASSFYICSATPAREGFNEQFF.